This T cell receptor (beta chain) stems from a study of T cell repertoires in cytomegalovirus infection. Study-level background: CMV epitopes in the study were HLA-C-restricted (recently identified) and HLA-B-restricted (well studied). CMV infection plus the matching HLA type was flagged by public TCR beta signatures.

The CDR3 has 15 residues. The trim removed 6 bases at V and 8 bases at J, leaving 13 bases unmatched. In germline, CDR1 is SNHLY, CDR2 FYNNEI. TCRdb re-analysed the reads in MiXCR, keeping a single row per CDR3 protein. The sample holds approximately 83,000 distinct CDR3 sequences, roughly 25% seen once. This clonotype has just a few counts. Its antigen is as yet unknown. This TCR came from a human donor in good health (CMV status not recorded). Some clones in this sample may be carry-over from other donors' samples. Material: CD8+ T cells from cultured PBMCs, obtained from culture after CMV antigen stimulation. This chain links TRBV2 with TRBJ1-2; TRBD1 aligns across 9 bases. DNA of the CDR3: TGTGCCAGCAGCTCGCGGACAGGGGAATATGTCGGCTACACCTTC. It yields the protein CASSSRTGEYVGYTF.